In its sample, the clone carrying this T cell receptor beta chain was seen many times. This specimen comes from a study of spatial heterogeneity in lung cancer. From the 5' RACE reads, TCRdb called clonotypes with MiXCR, one entry per CDR3 protein. The table has tens of thousands of distinct CDR3 sequences, roughly an eighth seen once. Sample time point: sample taken at primary tumor resection. CDR3 size: 13 residues. CDR1 and CDR2 from the germline V gene are SGHNT and YYREEE (reference sequence). V shed 2 bases and J shed 4 bases, with 9 bases lying between them. The chain has TRBV5-4 and TRBJ2-5; no clear D gene. Sample: PBMCs, taken at surgery. The sequence came from a male donor with early-stage non-small cell lung cancer. CDR3 sequence: CASSFTPRETQYF. DNA for the CDR3: TGTGCCAGCAGCTTCACCCCACGAGAGACCCAGTACTTC.